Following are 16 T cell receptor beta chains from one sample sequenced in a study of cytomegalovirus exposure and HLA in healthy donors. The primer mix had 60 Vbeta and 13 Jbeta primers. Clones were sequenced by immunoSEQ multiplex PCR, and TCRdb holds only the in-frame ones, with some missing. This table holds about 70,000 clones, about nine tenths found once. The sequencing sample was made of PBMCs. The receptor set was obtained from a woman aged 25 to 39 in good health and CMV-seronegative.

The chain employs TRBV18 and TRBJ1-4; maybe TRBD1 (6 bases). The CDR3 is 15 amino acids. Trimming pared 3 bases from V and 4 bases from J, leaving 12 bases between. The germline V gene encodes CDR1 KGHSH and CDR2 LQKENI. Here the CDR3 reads CASSPSGTHNEKLFF. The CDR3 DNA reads TGTGCCAGCTCACCCTCCGGGACACATAATGAAAAACTGTTTTTT.

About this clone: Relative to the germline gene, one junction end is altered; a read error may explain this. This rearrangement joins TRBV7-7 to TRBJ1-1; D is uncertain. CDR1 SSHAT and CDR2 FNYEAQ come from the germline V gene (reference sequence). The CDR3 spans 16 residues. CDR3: CASSPILLADNTEAFF. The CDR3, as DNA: TGTGCTAGCAGCCCGATACTTCTTGCGGATAACACTGAAGCTTTCTTT. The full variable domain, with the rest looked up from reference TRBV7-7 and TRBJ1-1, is GAGVSQSPRYKVTKRGQDVTLRCDPISSHATLYWYQQALGQGPEFLTYFNYEAQPDKSGLPSDRFSAERPEGSISTLTIQRTEQRDSAMYRCASSPILLADNTEAFFGQGTRLTVV.

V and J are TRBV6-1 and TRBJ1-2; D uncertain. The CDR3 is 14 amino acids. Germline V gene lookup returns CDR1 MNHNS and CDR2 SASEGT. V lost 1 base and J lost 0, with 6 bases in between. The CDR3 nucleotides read TGTGCCAGCAGTGAAGGAACTCCTAACTATGGCTACACCTTC. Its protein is CASSEGTPNYGYTF.

The CDR3 here is CASSYSSRYQETQYF. DNA for the CDR3: TGTGCCAGCAGTTACTCAAGCCGGTACCAAGAGACCCAGTACTTC. This rearrangement joins TRBV6-5 to TRBJ2-5; the D is unclear. V gave up 0 bases and J gave up 0 bases, with 8 bases separating them. The CDR3 contains 15 residues. Germline V CDR1 and CDR2: MNHEY, SVGAGI.

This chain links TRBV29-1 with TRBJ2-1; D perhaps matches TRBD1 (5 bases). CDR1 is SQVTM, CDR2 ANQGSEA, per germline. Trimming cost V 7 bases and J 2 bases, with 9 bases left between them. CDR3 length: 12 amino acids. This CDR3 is CSARQTYNEQFF. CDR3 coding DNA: TGCAGCGCCAGACAGACCTACAATGAGCAGTTCTTC.

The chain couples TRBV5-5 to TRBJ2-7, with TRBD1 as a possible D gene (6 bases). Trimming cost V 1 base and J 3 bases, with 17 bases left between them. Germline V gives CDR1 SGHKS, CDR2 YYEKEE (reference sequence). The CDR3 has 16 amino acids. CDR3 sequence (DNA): TGTGCCAGCAGCTTGAAAGGGCAGGGGCTTGTCTACGAGCAGTACTTC. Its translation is CASSLKGQGLVYEQYF.

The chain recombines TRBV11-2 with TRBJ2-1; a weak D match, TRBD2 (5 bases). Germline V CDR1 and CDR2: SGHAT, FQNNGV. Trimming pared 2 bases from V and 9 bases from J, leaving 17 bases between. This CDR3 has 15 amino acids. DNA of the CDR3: TGTGCCAGCAGCTTATCAGGTCGGAGGCGGAGTGAGCAGTTCTTC. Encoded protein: CASSLSGRRRSEQFF.

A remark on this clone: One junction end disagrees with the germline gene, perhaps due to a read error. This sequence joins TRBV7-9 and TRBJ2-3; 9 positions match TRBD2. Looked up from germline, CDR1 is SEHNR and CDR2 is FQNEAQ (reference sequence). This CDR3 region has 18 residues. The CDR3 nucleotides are TGTTCCAGCAGCTTCGTGCTAGCGGGAAGGATAGGCACAGATACGCAGTATTTT. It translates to CSSSFVLAGRIGTDTQYF.

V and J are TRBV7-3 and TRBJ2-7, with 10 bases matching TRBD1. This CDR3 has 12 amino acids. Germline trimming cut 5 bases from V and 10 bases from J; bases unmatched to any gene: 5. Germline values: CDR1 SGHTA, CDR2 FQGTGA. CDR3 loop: CASSPDRGRQYF. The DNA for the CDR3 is TGTGCCAGCAGCCCAGACAGGGGGCGTCAGTACTTC. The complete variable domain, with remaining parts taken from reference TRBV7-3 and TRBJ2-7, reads GAGVSQTPSNKVTEKGKYVELRCDPISGHTALYWYRQSLGQGPEFLIYFQGTGAADDSGLPNDRFFAVRPEGSVSTLKIQRTERGDSAVYLCASSPDRGRQYFGPGTRLTVT.

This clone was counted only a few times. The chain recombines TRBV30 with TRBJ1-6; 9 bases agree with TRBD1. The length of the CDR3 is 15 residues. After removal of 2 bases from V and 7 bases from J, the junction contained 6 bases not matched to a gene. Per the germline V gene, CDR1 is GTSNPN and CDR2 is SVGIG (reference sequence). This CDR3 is CAWSYGQGRNSPLHF. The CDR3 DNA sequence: TGTGCCTGGAGTTACGGACAGGGGAGAAATTCACCCCTCCACTTT. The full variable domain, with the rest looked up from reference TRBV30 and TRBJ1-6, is SQTIHQWPATLVQPVGSPLSLECTVEGTSNPNLYWYRQAAGRGLQLLFYSVGIGQISSEVPQNLSASRPQDRQFILSSKKLLLSDSGFYLCAWSYGQGRNSPLHFGNGTRLTVT.

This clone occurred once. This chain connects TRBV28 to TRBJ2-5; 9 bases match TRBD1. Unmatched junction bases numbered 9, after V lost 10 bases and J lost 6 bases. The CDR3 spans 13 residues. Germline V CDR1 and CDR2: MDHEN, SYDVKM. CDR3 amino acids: CATTDRGGQTQYF. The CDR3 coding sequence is TGTGCCACGACGGACAGGGGCGGACAGACCCAGTACTTC.

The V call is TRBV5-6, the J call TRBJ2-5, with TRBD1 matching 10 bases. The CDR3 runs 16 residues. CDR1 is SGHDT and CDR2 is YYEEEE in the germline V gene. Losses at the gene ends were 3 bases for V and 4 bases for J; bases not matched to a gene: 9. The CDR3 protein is CASSSSGQGLPETQYF. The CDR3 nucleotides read TGTGCCAGCAGCTCTTCGGGACAGGGGCTTCCAGAGACCCAGTACTTC. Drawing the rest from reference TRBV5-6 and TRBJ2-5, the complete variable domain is DAGVTQSPTHLIKTRGQQVTLRCSPKSGHDTVSWYQQALGQGPQFIFQYYEEEERQRGNFPDRFSGHQFPNYSSELNVNALLLGDSALYLCASSSSGQGLPETQYFGPGTRLLVL.

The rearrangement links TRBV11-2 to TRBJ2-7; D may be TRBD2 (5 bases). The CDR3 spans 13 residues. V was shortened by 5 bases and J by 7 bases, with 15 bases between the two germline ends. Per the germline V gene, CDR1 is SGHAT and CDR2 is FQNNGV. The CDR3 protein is CASSPRTPEEQYF. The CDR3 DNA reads TGTGCCAGCAGCCCCCGGACTCCAGAGGAGCAGTACTTC.

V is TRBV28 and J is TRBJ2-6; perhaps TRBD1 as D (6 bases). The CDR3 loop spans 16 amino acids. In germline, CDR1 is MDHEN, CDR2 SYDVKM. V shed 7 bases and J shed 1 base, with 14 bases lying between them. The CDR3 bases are TGTGCCAGCATAGGCAGGGGTGGGTCTGGGGCCAACGTCCTGACTTTC. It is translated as CASIGRGGSGANVLTF.

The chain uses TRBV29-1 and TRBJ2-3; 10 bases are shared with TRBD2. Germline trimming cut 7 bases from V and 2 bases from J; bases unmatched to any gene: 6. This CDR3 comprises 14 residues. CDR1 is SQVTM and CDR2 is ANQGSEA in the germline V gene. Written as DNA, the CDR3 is TGCAGCGGGGAGCGGGAGGGGGTCACAGATACGCAGTATTTT. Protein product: CSGEREGVTDTQYF.

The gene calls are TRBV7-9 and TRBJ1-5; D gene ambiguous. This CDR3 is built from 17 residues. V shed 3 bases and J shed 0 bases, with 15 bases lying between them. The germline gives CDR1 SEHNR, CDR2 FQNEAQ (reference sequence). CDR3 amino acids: CASSLAPNSNSNQPQHF. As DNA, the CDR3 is TGTGCCAGCAGCTTGGCCCCGAATTCGAATAGCAATCAGCCCCAGCATTTT.